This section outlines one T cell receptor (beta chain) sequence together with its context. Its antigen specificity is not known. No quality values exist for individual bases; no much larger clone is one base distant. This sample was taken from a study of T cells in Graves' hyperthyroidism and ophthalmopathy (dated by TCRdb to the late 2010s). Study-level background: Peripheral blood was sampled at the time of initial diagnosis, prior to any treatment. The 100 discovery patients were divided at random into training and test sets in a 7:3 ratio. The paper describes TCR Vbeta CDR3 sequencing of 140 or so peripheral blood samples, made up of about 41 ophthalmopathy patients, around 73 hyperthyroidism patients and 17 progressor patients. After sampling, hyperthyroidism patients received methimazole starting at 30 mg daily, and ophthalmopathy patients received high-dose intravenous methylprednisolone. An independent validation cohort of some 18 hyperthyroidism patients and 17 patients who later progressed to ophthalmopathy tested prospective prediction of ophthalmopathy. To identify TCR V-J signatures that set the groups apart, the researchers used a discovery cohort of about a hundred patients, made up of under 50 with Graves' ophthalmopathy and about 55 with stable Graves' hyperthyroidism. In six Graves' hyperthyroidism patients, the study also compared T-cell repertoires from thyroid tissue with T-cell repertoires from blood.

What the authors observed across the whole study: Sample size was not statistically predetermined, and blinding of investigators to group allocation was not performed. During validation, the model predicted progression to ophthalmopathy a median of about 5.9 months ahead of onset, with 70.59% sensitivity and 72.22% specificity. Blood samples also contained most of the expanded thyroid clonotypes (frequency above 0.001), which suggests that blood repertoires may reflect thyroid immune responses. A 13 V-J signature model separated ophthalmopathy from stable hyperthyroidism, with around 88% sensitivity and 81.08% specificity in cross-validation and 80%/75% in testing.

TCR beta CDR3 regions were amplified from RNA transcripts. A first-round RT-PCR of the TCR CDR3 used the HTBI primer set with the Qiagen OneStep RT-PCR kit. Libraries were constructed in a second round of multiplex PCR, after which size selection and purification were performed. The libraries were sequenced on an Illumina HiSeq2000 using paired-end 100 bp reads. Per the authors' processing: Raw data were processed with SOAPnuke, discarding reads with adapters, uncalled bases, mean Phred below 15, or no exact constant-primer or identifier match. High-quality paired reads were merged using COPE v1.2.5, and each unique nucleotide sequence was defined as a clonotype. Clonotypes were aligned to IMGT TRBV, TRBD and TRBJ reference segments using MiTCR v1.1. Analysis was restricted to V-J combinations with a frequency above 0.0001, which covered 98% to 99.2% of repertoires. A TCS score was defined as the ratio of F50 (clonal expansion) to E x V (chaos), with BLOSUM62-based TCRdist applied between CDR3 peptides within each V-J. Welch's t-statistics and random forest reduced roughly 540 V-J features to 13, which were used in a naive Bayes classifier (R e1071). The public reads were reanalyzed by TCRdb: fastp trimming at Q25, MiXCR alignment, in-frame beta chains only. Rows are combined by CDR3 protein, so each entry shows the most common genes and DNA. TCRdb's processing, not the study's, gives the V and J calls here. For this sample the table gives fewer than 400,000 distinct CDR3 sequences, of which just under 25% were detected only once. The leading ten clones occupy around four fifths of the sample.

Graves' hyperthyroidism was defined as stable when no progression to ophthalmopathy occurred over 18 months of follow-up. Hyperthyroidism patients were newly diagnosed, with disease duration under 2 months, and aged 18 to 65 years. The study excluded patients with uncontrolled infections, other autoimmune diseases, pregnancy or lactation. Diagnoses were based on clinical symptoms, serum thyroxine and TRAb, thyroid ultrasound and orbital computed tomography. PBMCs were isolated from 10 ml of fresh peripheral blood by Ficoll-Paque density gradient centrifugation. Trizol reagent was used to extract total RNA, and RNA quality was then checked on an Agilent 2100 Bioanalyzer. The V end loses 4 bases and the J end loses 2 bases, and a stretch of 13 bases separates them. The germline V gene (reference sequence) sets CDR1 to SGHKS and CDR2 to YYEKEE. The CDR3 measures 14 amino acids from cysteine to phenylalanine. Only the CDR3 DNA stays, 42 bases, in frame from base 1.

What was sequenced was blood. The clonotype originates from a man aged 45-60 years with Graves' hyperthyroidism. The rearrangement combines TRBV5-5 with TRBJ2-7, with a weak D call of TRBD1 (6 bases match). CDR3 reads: CASSRGQSTYEQYF. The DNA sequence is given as TGTGCCAGCAGCCGTGGACAGTCCACCTACGAGCAGTACTTC.